This T cell receptor beta chain is from a study of shared clonotypes between healthy human individuals. Whole-study results and caveats: With four donors compared, 5% to 5.5% of naive CD4 clonotypes were shared. Estimated clonotype richness was generally higher in naive than memory subsets.

The naive CD8 fraction comprised CD45RO-negative cells positively selected for CCR7 and excluded terminally differentiated effector memory CD45RA+ cells. The germline V gene has CDR1 LNHDA and CDR2 SQIVND (reference sequence). J lost 4 bases, V lost 6 bases, and 5 bases had no gene match. This CDR3 has 13 residues. Libraries were prepared by immunoSEQ multiplex PCR; TCRdb keeps only in-frame clonotypes and omits some of them. The table shows 1.5 million to 2.5 million clones, with about 95% occurring only once. Only one count was recorded for this clone. The antigen is not known. Within the sample, other DNA sequences also encode this same CDR3.

The chain employs TRBV19 and TRBJ2-7; 8 bases are a match to TRBD1. This clonotype originated in a man aged 18 to 30 in good health. Specimen: naive CD8+ T cells sorted from blood. CDR3 nucleotides: TGTGCCAGTAGGGCAGGGGGCTCGTACGAGCAGTACTTC. Translation: CASRAGGSYEQYF.